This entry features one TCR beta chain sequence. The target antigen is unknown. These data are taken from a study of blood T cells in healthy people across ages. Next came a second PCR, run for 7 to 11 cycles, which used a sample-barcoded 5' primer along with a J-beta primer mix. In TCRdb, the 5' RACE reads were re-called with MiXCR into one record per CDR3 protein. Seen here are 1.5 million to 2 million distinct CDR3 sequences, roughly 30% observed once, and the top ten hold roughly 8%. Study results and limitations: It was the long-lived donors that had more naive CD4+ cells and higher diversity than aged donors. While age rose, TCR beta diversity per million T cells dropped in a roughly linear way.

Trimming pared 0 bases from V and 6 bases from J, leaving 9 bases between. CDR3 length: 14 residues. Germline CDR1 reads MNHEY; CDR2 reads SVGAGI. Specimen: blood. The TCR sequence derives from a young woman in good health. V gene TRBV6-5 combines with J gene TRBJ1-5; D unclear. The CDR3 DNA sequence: TGTGCCAGCAGTTACTCGAGGGTCGGTCAGCCCCAGCATTTT. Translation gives CASSYSRVGQPQHF.